This section outlines one T cell receptor (beta chain) sequence together with its context. Some clones are missing from TCRdb's copy, which holds only in-frame ones; the method was immunoSEQ multiplex PCR. Counted here are 150,000 to 200,000 clones, 74% occurring once; the ten biggest clones make up 2.5% to 3.5%. These data come from a study of blood T cell repertoires in COVID-19. Study as a whole: COVID-19 samples from acute and convalescent phases originated in the United States, Italy and Spain.

The CDR3 covers 15 residues. Trimming cost V 1 base and J 7 bases; bases outside gene matches: 10. Germline V lookup: CDR1 SGHRS, CDR2 YFSETQ. The sequence was collected from a woman aged 80 or over with acute or convalescent COVID-19. The sample taken for sequencing was peripheral blood. The V gene is TRBV5-1, the J gene TRBJ1-2; 7 bases match TRBD1. The CDR3 sequence: CASSLQGEGVSGYTF. The CDR3 DNA reads as TGCGCCAGCAGCTTGCAGGGGGAAGGGGTATCTGGCTACACCTTC.